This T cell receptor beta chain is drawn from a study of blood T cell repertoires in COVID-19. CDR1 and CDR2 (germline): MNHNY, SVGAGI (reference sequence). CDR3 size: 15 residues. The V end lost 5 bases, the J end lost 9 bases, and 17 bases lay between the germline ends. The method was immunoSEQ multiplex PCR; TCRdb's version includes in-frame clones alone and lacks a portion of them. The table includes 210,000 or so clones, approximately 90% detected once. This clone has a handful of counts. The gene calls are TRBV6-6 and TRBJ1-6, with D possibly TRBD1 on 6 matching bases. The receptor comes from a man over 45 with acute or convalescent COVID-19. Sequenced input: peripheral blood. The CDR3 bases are TGTGCCAGCAGTGGCGAACAGGGTGGGTCTTCACCCCTCCACTTT. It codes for CASSGEQGGSSPLHF.